This T cell receptor (beta chain) was sequenced during a study of blood T cells in healthy people across ages. A second 7 to 11 cycle PCR used barcoded and J-beta primers. TCRdb reprocessed the 5' RACE reads with MiXCR, giving one entry per CDR3 protein. The sample has about 840,000 distinct CDR3 sequences, about 28% seen once. The germline V and J ends were trimmed by 2 bases and 1 base, with 8 bases remaining between them. Germline V gives CDR1 SGHAT, CDR2 FQNNGV. The CDR3 loop spans 14 amino acids. Regarding the study as a whole: Strong correlation was found linking TCR beta diversity to naive T cell percentage.

Remarks on this clonotype: The antigen is not known.

These data also featured in a second study, about T cells of mothers and their children. From that paper: The entire RNA extract went into cDNA synthesis at roughly 1.5 ug per 15 ul. Every mother supplied over 9 million TCR beta CDR3 reads and every child a few million. T cell clones that were persistent and microchimeric went undetected.

The J gene is TRBJ2-5, the V gene TRBV11-2; D is uncertain. Sequencing was performed on blood. The TCR comes from a woman aged 40 to 50 in good health. CDR3 bases: TGTGCCAGCAGCTTATTTGGGTCCCAAGAGACCCAGTACTTC. Protein product: CASSLFGSQETQYF.